These T cell receptor beta chains were read from a single sample in a study of circulating CD8 cells and anti-PD-1 response in melanoma. MiXCR, applied by TCRdb to the reads, yields one record per CDR3 protein. Found here are 1,000 to 1,500 distinct CDR3 sequences, roughly 6.2% of them singletons; the top ten hold about 16%. Specimen: CD8+ T cells from PBMCs, collected at baseline or after one month of anti-PD-1 therapy (not recorded which). These receptor sequences come from a human donor with melanoma. Both conserved end residues are part of each CDR3. Each record gives: V gene, J gene, clone size, D gene, CDR3 protein, CDR3 DNA. A D gene is named only where the DNA matches it firmly. Expanded clones get a size class; other rows say once, few or many, or leave the size out.

v_call: TRBV7-3; j_call: TRBJ2-7; clone_size: medium-sized; d_call: -; cdr3_aa: CASSPTWGQGHYEQYF; cdr3_nt: TGTGCCAGCAGCCCGACCTGGGGACAAGGTCACTACGAGCAGTACTTC
v_call: TRBV24-1; j_call: TRBJ2-5; clone_size: medium-sized; d_call: TRBD2; cdr3_aa: CATSDFTSGSEETQYF; cdr3_nt: TGTGCCACCAGTGATTTCACTAGCGGCAGTGAAGAGACCCAGTACTTC
v_call: TRBV12-3/TRBV12-4; j_call: TRBJ2-1; clone_size: medium-sized; d_call: TRBD2; cdr3_aa: CASSPGTSVGEQFF; cdr3_nt: TGTGCCAGCAGTCCAGGGACTAGCGTAGGCGAGCAGTTCTTC
v_call: TRBV5-8; j_call: TRBJ2-1; clone_size: -; d_call: TRBD2; cdr3_aa: CASSPGLAGNEQFF; cdr3_nt: TGTGCCAGCAGCCCGGGACTAGCTGGTAATGAGCAGTTCTTC
v_call: TRBV7-2; j_call: TRBJ2-3; clone_size: medium-sized; d_call: TRBD2; cdr3_aa: CASSLRASGATDTQYF; cdr3_nt: TGTGCCAGCAGCTTAAGGGCTAGCGGGGCCACAGATACGCAGTATTTT
v_call: TRBV19; j_call: TRBJ2-1; clone_size: medium-sized; d_call: -; cdr3_aa: CASSLPSGRVGWEQFF; cdr3_nt: TGTGCCAGTAGTCTCCCCTCGGGACGGGTCGGCTGGGAGCAGTTCTTC
v_call: TRBV24-1; j_call: TRBJ2-5; clone_size: -; d_call: -; cdr3_aa: CATSDHGPQETQYF; cdr3_nt: TGTGCCACCAGTGACCATGGACCACAAGAGACCCAGTACTTC
v_call: TRBV9; j_call: TRBJ2-7; clone_size: large; d_call: -; cdr3_aa: CASSTQGLEQYF; cdr3_nt: TGTGCCAGCAGCACCCAGGGTCTCGAGCAGTACTTC
v_call: TRBV7-3; j_call: TRBJ2-1; clone_size: medium-sized; d_call: -; cdr3_aa: CASSSSQGAYNEQFF; cdr3_nt: TGTGCCAGCAGCTCTTCTCAGGGAGCCTACAATGAGCAGTTCTTC
v_call: TRBV29-1; j_call: TRBJ2-1; clone_size: medium-sized; d_call: -; cdr3_aa: CSVKTDSLNEQFF; cdr3_nt: TGCAGCGTGAAGACAGATTCTTTGAATGAGCAGTTCTTC
v_call: TRBV24-1; j_call: TRBJ2-2; clone_size: medium-sized; d_call: -; cdr3_aa: CATSYNTGELFF; cdr3_nt: TGTGCCACCAGCTATAACACCGGGGAGCTGTTTTTT
v_call: TRBV19; j_call: TRBJ2-7; clone_size: large; d_call: -; cdr3_aa: CASSIDGTASSYEQYF; cdr3_nt: TGTGCCAGTAGTATAGATGGAACAGCCAGCTCCTACGAGCAGTACTTC
v_call: TRBV19; j_call: TRBJ2-1; clone_size: -; d_call: TRBD2; cdr3_aa: CASSPGTSPYNEQFF; cdr3_nt: TGTGCCAGTAGTCCTGGGACTAGCCCCTACAATGAGCAGTTCTTC
v_call: TRBV6-4; j_call: TRBJ1-1; clone_size: -; d_call: -; cdr3_aa: CASSEGENTEAFF; cdr3_nt: TGTGCCAGCAGTGAGGGGGAGAACACTGAAGCTTTCTTT
v_call: TRBV27; j_call: TRBJ2-3; clone_size: medium-sized; d_call: -; cdr3_aa: CASSFSGLPTDTQYF; cdr3_nt: TGTGCCAGCAGTTTTTCTGGACTCCCCACAGATACGCAGTATTTT
v_call: TRBV20-1; j_call: TRBJ1-5; clone_size: medium-sized; d_call: TRBD1; cdr3_aa: CSAQQGDHGDSQPQHF; cdr3_nt: TGCAGTGCCCAACAGGGGGATCACGGAGACAGTCAGCCCCAGCATTTT
v_call: TRBV7-2; j_call: TRBJ2-1; clone_size: medium-sized; d_call: -; cdr3_aa: CASSPSANEQFF; cdr3_nt: TGTGCCAGCAGCCCTAGCGCAAATGAGCAGTTCTTC
v_call: TRBV19; j_call: TRBJ2-7; clone_size: -; d_call: -; cdr3_aa: CASSGGSWGQYF; cdr3_nt: TGTGCCAGTAGTGGAGGATCCTGGGGGCAGTACTTC
v_call: TRBV24-1; j_call: TRBJ2-1; clone_size: medium-sized; d_call: -; cdr3_aa: CATSDLPGRSYNEQFF; cdr3_nt: TGTGCCACCAGTGACCTCCCTGGCCGGTCCTACAATGAGCAGTTCTTC
v_call: TRBV19; j_call: TRBJ2-1; clone_size: large; d_call: TRBD1; cdr3_aa: CASSIVPQGATYNEQFF; cdr3_nt: TGTGCCAGTAGTATAGTACCCCAGGGGGCGACCTACAATGAGCAGTTCTTC
v_call: TRBV20-1; j_call: TRBJ2-7; clone_size: -; d_call: -; cdr3_aa: CSARLPSYEQYF; cdr3_nt: TGCAGTGCTAGATTACCTAGCTACGAGCAGTACTTC
v_call: TRBV10-3; j_call: TRBJ2-5; clone_size: medium-sized; d_call: TRBD2; cdr3_aa: CATAGGPGRETQYF; cdr3_nt: TGTGCCACCGCGGGGGGGCCTGGCCGAGAGACCCAGTACTTC
v_call: TRBV24-1; j_call: TRBJ2-2; clone_size: medium-sized; d_call: -; cdr3_aa: CATSDPGQIFTGELFF; cdr3_nt: TGTGCCACCAGTGACCCCGGACAGATATTCACCGGGGAGCTGTTTTTT
v_call: TRBV7-9; j_call: TRBJ2-7; clone_size: medium-sized; d_call: -; cdr3_aa: CASSPSSYPNEQYF; cdr3_nt: TGTGCCAGCAGCCCCTCCTCCTACCCCAACGAGCAGTACTTC
v_call: TRBV19; j_call: TRBJ2-1; clone_size: large; d_call: -; cdr3_aa: CASSISAGNNEQFF; cdr3_nt: TGTGCCAGTAGTATATCTGCAGGGAACAATGAGCAGTTCTTC
v_call: TRBV28; j_call: TRBJ2-2; clone_size: hyperexpanded; d_call: -; cdr3_aa: CASSTLVPGELFF; cdr3_nt: TGTGCCAGCAGTACCCTGGTACCCGGGGAGCTGTTTTTT
v_call: TRBV7-9; j_call: TRBJ2-3; clone_size: medium-sized; d_call: -; cdr3_aa: CASSSQGATSTDTQYF; cdr3_nt: TGTGCCAGCAGCTCACAAGGGGCTACTAGCACAGATACGCAGTATTTT
v_call: TRBV20-1; j_call: TRBJ2-7; clone_size: medium-sized; d_call: TRBD2; cdr3_aa: CSARLAGSYEQYF; cdr3_nt: TGCAGTGCTAGACTAGCGGGCTCTTACGAGCAGTACTTC
v_call: TRBV19; j_call: TRBJ1-1; clone_size: medium-sized; d_call: TRBD1; cdr3_aa: CASSIGQAANTEAFF; cdr3_nt: TGTGCCAGTAGTATCGGACAGGCCGCGAACACTGAAGCTTTCTTT
v_call: TRBV27; j_call: TRBJ2-7; clone_size: medium-sized; d_call: TRBD1; cdr3_aa: CASSYSGGSVYF; cdr3_nt: TGTGCCAGCAGTTATTCAGGGGGTTCAGTGTACTTC
v_call: TRBV6-5; j_call: TRBJ2-3; clone_size: large; d_call: -; cdr3_aa: CASSYSTDTDTQYF; cdr3_nt: TGTGCCAGCAGTTACTCGACAGACACAGATACGCAGTATTTT
v_call: TRBV29-1; j_call: TRBJ2-2; clone_size: medium-sized; d_call: -; cdr3_aa: CSVVGLVGGELFF; cdr3_nt: TGCAGCGTTGTAGGACTGGTGGGCGGGGAGCTGTTTTTT
v_call: TRBV19; j_call: TRBJ2-1; clone_size: medium-sized; d_call: -; cdr3_aa: CASSVQFDEQFF; cdr3_nt: TGTGCCAGTAGCGTGCAATTCGATGAGCAGTTCTTC
v_call: TRBV12-5; j_call: TRBJ1-1; clone_size: medium-sized; d_call: -; cdr3_aa: CASGLGGPGATEAFF; cdr3_nt: TGTGCTAGTGGCCTGGGGGGGCCAGGGGCCACTGAAGCTTTCTTT
v_call: TRBV29-1; j_call: TRBJ1-1; clone_size: medium-sized; d_call: -; cdr3_aa: CSVGLNTEAFF; cdr3_nt: TGCAGCGTCGGGCTGAACACTGAAGCTTTCTTT
v_call: TRBV5-5; j_call: TRBJ2-7; clone_size: large; d_call: -; cdr3_aa: CASSLWGLVSYEQYF; cdr3_nt: TGTGCCAGCAGCTTGTGGGGACTCGTCTCCTACGAGCAGTACTTC
v_call: TRBV28; j_call: TRBJ2-1; clone_size: medium-sized; d_call: -; cdr3_aa: CASSFEGGVNNEQFF; cdr3_nt: TGTGCCAGCAGTTTCGAGGGGGGGGTTAACAATGAGCAGTTCTTC
v_call: TRBV6-6; j_call: TRBJ1-3; clone_size: medium-sized; d_call: -; cdr3_aa: CASSYSRVAGNTIYF; cdr3_nt: TGTGCCAGCAGTTACTCGCGGGTGGCAGGAAACACCATATATTTT
v_call: TRBV24-1; j_call: TRBJ2-3; clone_size: medium-sized; d_call: TRBD1; cdr3_aa: CATSEGNRGSDTQYF; cdr3_nt: TGTGCCACCAGTGAAGGAAACAGGGGATCAGATACGCAGTATTTT
v_call: TRBV27; j_call: TRBJ2-7; clone_size: medium-sized; d_call: TRBD2; cdr3_aa: CASSSISGPSYEQYF; cdr3_nt: TGTGCCAGCAGTTCCATTAGCGGGCCATCCTACGAGCAGTACTTC
v_call: TRBV6-5; j_call: TRBJ2-7; clone_size: large; d_call: -; cdr3_aa: CASSYGEVQNEQYF; cdr3_nt: TGTGCCAGCAGTTACGGGGAAGTACAAAACGAGCAGTACTTC
v_call: TRBV9; j_call: TRBJ2-7; clone_size: large; d_call: -; cdr3_aa: CASSPRAQFSYEQYF; cdr3_nt: TGTGCCAGCAGCCCCAGGGCCCAGTTTTCCTACGAGCAGTACTTC
v_call: TRBV19; j_call: TRBJ2-2; clone_size: medium-sized; d_call: TRBD1; cdr3_aa: CASRTGVGTGELFF; cdr3_nt: TGTGCCAGTAGGACAGGGGTAGGCACCGGGGAGCTGTTTTTT
v_call: TRBV19; j_call: TRBJ1-5; clone_size: medium-sized; d_call: -; cdr3_aa: CASSIVRERQPQHF; cdr3_nt: TGTGCCAGTAGTATAGTCAGGGAACGTCAGCCCCAGCATTTT
v_call: TRBV14; j_call: TRBJ2-5; clone_size: large; d_call: -; cdr3_aa: CASSQTGDGGTQYF; cdr3_nt: TGTGCCAGCAGCCAAACAGGGGACGGGGGGACCCAGTACTTC
v_call: TRBV28; j_call: TRBJ2-2; clone_size: large; d_call: -; cdr3_aa: CASSLYGGGPGVTGELFF; cdr3_nt: TGTGCCAGCAGTTTATATGGCGGGGGCCCCGGGGTCACCGGGGAGCTGTTTTTT
v_call: TRBV19; j_call: TRBJ2-1; clone_size: few; d_call: -; cdr3_aa: CASSPALYNEQFF; cdr3_nt: TGTGCCAGTAGCCCCGCCCTTTACAATGAGCAGTTCTTC
v_call: TRBV7-9; j_call: TRBJ1-1; clone_size: -; d_call: -; cdr3_aa: CASSQSSGAEAFF; cdr3_nt: TGTGCCAGCAGCCAATCGTCCGGGGCTGAAGCTTTCTTT
v_call: TRBV28; j_call: TRBJ2-1; clone_size: large; d_call: -; cdr3_aa: CASSPNLNEQFF; cdr3_nt: TGTGCCAGCAGCCCCAATTTGAATGAGCAGTTCTTC
v_call: TRBV28; j_call: TRBJ2-3; clone_size: large; d_call: TRBD2; cdr3_aa: CASSETSGRGIDTQYF; cdr3_nt: TGTGCCAGCAGCGAGACTAGCGGGAGGGGAATAGATACGCAGTATTTT
v_call: TRBV25-1; j_call: TRBJ2-7; clone_size: medium-sized; d_call: TRBD2; cdr3_aa: CASSDGGTSYEQYF; cdr3_nt: TGTGCCAGCAGTGACGGGGGGACCTCCTACGAGCAGTACTTC
v_call: TRBV28; j_call: TRBJ2-7; clone_size: medium-sized; d_call: -; cdr3_aa: CASSLYRAEQYF; cdr3_nt: TGTGCCAGCAGTTTATACAGGGCCGAGCAGTACTTC